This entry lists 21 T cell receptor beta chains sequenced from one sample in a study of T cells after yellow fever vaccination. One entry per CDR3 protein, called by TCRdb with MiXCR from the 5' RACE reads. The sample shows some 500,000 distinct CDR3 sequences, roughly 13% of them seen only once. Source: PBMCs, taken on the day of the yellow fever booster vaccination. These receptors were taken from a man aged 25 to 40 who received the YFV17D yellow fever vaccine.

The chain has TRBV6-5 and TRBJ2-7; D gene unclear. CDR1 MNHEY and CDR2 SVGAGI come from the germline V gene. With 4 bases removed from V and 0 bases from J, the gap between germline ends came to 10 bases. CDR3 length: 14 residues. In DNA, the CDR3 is TGTGCCAGCAGTTCTTCCGACCTCTCCTACGAGCAGTACTTC. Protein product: CASSSSDLSYEQYF.

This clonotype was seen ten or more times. CDR3 bases: TGTGCCAGCACGTTCTCCGGGACAGGGGGAAACGAGCAGTACTTC. It codes for CASTFSGTGGNEQYF. The chain carries TRBV6-5 and TRBJ2-7; 11 bases are a match to TRBD1. The CDR3 runs 15 residues. Germline CDR1 is MNHEY and CDR2 is SVGAGI. Trimming removed 7 bases from V and 5 bases from J; junction bases left unmatched: 10.

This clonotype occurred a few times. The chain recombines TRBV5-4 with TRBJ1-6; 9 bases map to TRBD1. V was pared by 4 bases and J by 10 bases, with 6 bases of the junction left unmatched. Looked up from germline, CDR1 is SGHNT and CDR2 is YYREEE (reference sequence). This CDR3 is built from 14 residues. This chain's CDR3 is CASSTGQGGSPLHF. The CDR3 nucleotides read TGTGCCAGCAGCACGGGACAGGGTGGCTCACCCCTCCACTTT.

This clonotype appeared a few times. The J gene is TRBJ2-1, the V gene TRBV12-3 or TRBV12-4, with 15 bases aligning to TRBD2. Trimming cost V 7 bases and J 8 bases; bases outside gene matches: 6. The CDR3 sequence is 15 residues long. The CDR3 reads CASTLGLAGGYEQFF. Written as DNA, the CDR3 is TGTGCCAGCACTTTGGGACTAGCGGGAGGATATGAGCAGTTCTTC.

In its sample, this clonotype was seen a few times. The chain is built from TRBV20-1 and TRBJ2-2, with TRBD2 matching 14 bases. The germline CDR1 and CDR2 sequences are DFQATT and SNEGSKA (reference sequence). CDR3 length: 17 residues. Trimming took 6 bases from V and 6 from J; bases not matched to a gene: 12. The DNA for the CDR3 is TGCAGTGCCTTGATGGGACTAGCGGGAGCGAGGGCCGGGGAGCTGTTTTTT. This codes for CSALMGLAGARAGELFF.

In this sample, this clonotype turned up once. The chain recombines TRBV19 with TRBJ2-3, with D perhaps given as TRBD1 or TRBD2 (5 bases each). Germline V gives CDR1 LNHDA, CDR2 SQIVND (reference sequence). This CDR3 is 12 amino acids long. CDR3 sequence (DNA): TGTGCTTCGGGACGGGGAAGGGATACGCAGTATTTT. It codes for CASGRGRDTQYF.

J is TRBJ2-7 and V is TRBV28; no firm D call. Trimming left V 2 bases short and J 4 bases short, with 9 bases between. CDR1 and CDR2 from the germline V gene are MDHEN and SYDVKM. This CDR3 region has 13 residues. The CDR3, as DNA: TGTGCCAGCAGTTTAAAGCCCCCGTACGAGCAGTACTTC. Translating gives CASSLKPPYEQYF.

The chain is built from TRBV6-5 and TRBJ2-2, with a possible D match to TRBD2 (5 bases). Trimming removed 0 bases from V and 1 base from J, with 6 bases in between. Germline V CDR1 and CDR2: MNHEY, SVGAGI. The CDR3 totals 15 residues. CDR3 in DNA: TGTGCCAGCAGTTACTCACTAGGGAACACCGGGGAGCTGTTTTTT. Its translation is CASSYSLGNTGELFF.

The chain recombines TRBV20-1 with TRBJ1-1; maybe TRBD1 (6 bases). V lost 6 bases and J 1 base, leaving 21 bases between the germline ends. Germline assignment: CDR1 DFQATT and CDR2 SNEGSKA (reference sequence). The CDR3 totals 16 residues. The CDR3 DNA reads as TGCAGTGCGACCCAATCGGGGGGCGCCAGGAACACTGAAGCTTTCTTT. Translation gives CSATQSGGARNTEAFF.

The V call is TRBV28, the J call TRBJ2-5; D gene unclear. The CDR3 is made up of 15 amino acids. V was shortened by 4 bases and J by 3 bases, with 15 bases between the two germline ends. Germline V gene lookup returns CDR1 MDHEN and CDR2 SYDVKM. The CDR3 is CASSSKWGEEETQYF. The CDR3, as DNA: TGTGCCAGCAGTTCCAAATGGGGTGAGGAAGAGACCCAGTACTTC.

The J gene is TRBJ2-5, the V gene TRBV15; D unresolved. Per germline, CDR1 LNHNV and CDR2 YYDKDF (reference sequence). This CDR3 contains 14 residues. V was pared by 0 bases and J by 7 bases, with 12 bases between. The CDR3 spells CATSREPQLGTQYF. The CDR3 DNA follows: TGTGCCACCAGCAGAGAACCCCAGCTGGGGACCCAGTACTTC. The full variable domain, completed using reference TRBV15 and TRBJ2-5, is DAMVIQNPRYQVTQFGKPVTLSCSQTLNHNVMYWYQQKSSQAPKLLFHYYDKDFNNEADTPDNFQSRRPNTSFCFLDIRSPGLGDTAMYLCATSREPQLGTQYFGPGTRLLVL.

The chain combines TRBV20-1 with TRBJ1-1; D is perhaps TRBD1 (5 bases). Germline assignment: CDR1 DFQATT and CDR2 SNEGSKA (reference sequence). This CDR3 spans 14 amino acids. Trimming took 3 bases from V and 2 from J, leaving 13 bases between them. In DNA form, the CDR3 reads TGCAGTGCTAGGGAACCGGGGCTCAACACTGAAGCTTTCTTT. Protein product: CSAREPGLNTEAFF.

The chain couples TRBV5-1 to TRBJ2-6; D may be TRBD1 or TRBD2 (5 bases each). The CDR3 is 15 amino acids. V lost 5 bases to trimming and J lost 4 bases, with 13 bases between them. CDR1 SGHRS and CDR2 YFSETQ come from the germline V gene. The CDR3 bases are TGCGCCAGCAGTGATTCGGGGACCGGGGCCAACGTCCTGACTTTC. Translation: CASSDSGTGANVLTF.

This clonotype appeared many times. The CDR3 nucleotides are TGTGCCAGCAGGAGGGACGGTTGGAATGAAAAACTGTTTTTT. This sequence encodes CASRRDGWNEKLFF. The J gene is TRBJ1-4, the V gene TRBV12-3 or TRBV12-4; TRBD1 is a possible D gene (5 bases). CDR3 length: 14 residues. Trimming took 6 bases from V and 5 from J, leaving 13 bases between them.

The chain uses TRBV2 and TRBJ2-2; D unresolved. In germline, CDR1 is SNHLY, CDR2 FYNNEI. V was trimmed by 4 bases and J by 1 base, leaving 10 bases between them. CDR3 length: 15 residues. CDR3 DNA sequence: TGTGCCAGCAGTGCGGTACAGATGAACACCGGGGAGCTGTTTTTT. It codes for CASSAVQMNTGELFF.

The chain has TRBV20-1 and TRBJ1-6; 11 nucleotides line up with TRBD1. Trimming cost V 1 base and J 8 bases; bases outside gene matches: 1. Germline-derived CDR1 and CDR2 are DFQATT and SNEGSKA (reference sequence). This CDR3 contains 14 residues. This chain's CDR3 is CSARVGQGDSPLHF. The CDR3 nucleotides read TGCAGTGCTAGAGTGGGACAGGGGGATTCACCCCTCCACTTT.

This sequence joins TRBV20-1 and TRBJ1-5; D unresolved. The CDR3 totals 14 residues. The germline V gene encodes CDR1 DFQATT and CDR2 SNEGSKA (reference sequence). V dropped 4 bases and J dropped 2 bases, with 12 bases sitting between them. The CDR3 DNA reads TGCAGTGCTAAGGGTCTTGAGGGCAATCAGCCCCAGCATTTT. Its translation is CSAKGLEGNQPQHF.

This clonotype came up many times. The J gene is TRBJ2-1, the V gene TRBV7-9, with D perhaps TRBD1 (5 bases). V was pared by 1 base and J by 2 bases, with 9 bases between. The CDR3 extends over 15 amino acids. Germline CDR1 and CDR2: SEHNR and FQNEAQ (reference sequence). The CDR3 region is CASSLGDRTYNEQFF. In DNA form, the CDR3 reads TGTGCCAGCAGCTTAGGTGACAGAACCTACAATGAGCAGTTCTTC.

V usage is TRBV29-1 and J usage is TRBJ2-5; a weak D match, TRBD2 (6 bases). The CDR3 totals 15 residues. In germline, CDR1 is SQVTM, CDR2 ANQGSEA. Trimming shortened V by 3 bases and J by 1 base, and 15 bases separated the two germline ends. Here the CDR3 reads CSVEGGPPIQETQYF. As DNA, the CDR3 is TGCAGCGTTGAGGGAGGTCCCCCGATCCAAGAGACCCAGTACTTC.

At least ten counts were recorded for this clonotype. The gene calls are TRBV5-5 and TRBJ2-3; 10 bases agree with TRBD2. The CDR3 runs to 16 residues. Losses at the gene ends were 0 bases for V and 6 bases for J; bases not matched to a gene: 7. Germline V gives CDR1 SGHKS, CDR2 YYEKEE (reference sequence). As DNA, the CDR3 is TGTGCCAGCAGCTTGGAGGAACTAGCGGGAATGGATACGCAGTATTTT. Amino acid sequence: CASSLEELAGMDTQYF. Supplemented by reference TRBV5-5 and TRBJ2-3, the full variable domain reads DAGVTQSPTHLIKTRGQQVTLRCSPISGHKSVSWYQQVLGQGPQFIFQYYEKEERGRGNFPDRFSARQFPNYSSELNVNALLLGDSALYLCASSLEELAGMDTQYFGPGTRLTVL.

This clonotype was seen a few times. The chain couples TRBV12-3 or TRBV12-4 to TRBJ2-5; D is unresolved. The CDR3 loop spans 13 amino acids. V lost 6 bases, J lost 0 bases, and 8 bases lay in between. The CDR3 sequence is CASSYSNQETQYF. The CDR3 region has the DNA TGTGCCAGCAGCTACAGTAACCAAGAGACCCAGTACTTC.